Presented here are 17 T cell receptor beta chains from one specimen sequenced in a study of response to subunit inactivated influenza vaccine (dated by TCRdb to 2016 to 2019). Library creation used RT-PCR. Sequencing was performed on an Illumina HiSeq 2500. Using fastp trimming at Q25 and MiXCR clonotype assembly, TCRdb reanalyzed the public sequencing data and kept in-frame beta chains. Each entry is one CDR3 protein sequence, shown with its most common DNA and genes. The sample table lists roughly 570,000 distinct CDR3 sequences, less than 15% of them with a count of one. The ten largest make up approximately 10% of the sample. Sequencing was performed on PBMCs from blood, taken roughly 12 days after vaccination. All receptors come from a man aged 45-60 years who received an inactivated influenza vaccine. Donor details come from another sample of the same person, matched by shared clones.

This clonotype was seen repeatedly, ten times or more. The chain links TRBV6-2 or TRBV6-3 to TRBJ2-3, with TRBD1 matching over 8 bases. CDR3 length: 15 residues. V lost 6 bases and J lost 7; bases outside the gene matches: 12. Germline CDR1 MNHEY, CDR2 SVGEGT. DNA for the CDR3: TGTGCCAGCAGGACTGGGCAGGGGGCGGTTAATACGCAGTATTTT. The encoded protein is CASRTGQGAVNTQYF.

The chain carries TRBV11-2 and TRBJ2-5, with D perhaps matching TRBD1 or TRBD2 (5 bases each). Germline V lookup: CDR1 SGHAT, CDR2 FQNNGV. Trimming left V 7 bases short and J 5 bases short, with 17 bases between. There are 14 residues in the CDR3. CDR3: CASTTGLKGETQYF. For the CDR3, the DNA is TGTGCCAGCACAACGGGGTTGAAGGGGGAGACCCAGTACTTC.

This clonotype was observed a handful of times. V gene TRBV7-2 combines with J gene TRBJ1-1; a weak D match, TRBD1 (5 bases). The germline V gene has CDR1 SGHTA and CDR2 FQGNSA. The CDR3 is made up of 18 amino acids. Trimming left V 0 bases short and J 4 bases short, with 21 bases between. CDR3 protein: CASSLASGTTLLGTEAFF. CDR3 DNA: TGTGCCAGCAGCTTAGCCTCCGGGACTACGCTTTTGGGCACTGAAGCTTTCTTT.

This clonotype has only a few counts. V is TRBV20-1 and J is TRBJ2-1, with 8 nucleotides matching TRBD2. CDR1 is DFQATT, CDR2 SNEGSKA, per germline (reference sequence). The trim removed 3 bases at V and 3 bases at J, leaving 4 bases unmatched. The CDR3 is made up of 14 amino acids. The CDR3 DNA reads TGCAGTGCTAGTCCAGCGGGAGACTACAATGAGCAGTTCTTC. Amino acid sequence: CSASPAGDYNEQFF.

There are a few counts of this clonotype. CDR3 nucleotides: TGTGCCAGCACTCACTCGGGGGGGGCCGAGCAGTACTTC. Protein: CASTHSGGAEQYF. The chain combines TRBV28 with TRBJ2-7, with 8 bases aligning to TRBD2. Germline-derived CDR1 and CDR2 are MDHEN and SYDVKM. CDR3 length: 13 amino acids. J gave up 6 bases and V 7 bases, and 8 bases lay outside the gene matches.

The rearrangement links TRBV28 to TRBJ1-1; no firm D call. The V end lost 3 bases, the J end lost 4 bases, and 15 bases lay between the germline ends. The CDR3 totals 15 residues. Germline lookup yields CDR1 MDHEN and CDR2 SYDVKM. In DNA, the CDR3 is TGTGCCAGCAGTTTTCGTCCGAAGGACTCCACTGAAGCTTTCTTT. It codes for CASSFRPKDSTEAFF.

The chain couples TRBV6-2 or TRBV6-3 to TRBJ2-7; maybe TRBD2 (6 bases). Per germline, CDR1 MNHEY and CDR2 SVGEGT. Trimming took 2 bases from V and 2 from J, leaving 13 bases between them. The CDR3 loop spans 15 amino acids. The CDR3, as DNA: TGTGCCAGCAGTTACCGGCCGGGGGTCACCTACGAGCAGTACTTC. This codes for CASSYRPGVTYEQYF.

This clonotype was detected only a few times. The chain has TRBV12-3 or TRBV12-4 and TRBJ1-5; D gene ambiguous. The CDR3 is 15 amino acids. The V gene lost 2 bases and the J gene lost 11 bases, with 19 bases spanning the gap. The chain's CDR3 is CASSLTAVQSATQHF. CDR3 coding DNA: TGTGCCAGCAGTTTAACGGCGGTACAATCAGCGACCCAGCATTTT.

This clonotype was detected only a few times. J is TRBJ2-7 and V is TRBV24-1, with 9 bases lining up with TRBD1. Germline loops: CDR1 KGHDR, CDR2 SFDVKD. Unmatched junction bases numbered 4, after V lost 3 bases and J lost 2 bases. This CDR3 is 15 amino acids long. The CDR3 protein is CATSDGDREAYEQYF. Written as DNA, the CDR3 is TGTGCCACCAGTGATGGGGACAGGGAGGCCTACGAGCAGTACTTC.

This clonotype was seen many times. The gene calls are TRBV5-1 and TRBJ1-1, with D hard to call. CDR3 length equals 13 residues. Germline CDR1 and CDR2: SGHRS and YFSETQ. Trimming removed 1 base from V and 5 bases from J, with 9 bases in between. CDR3 nucleotide sequence: TGCGCCAGCAGCTTGTCGTCGGGTACTGAAGCTTTCTTT. It codes for CASSLSSGTEAFF.

This clonotype was seen only a few times. This chain connects TRBV24-1 to TRBJ2-1, with a possible D match to TRBD2 (5 bases). The CDR3 is made up of 14 amino acids. Germline V lookup: CDR1 KGHDR, CDR2 SFDVKD. The V and J ends lost 7 bases and 4 bases respectively, with 13 bases between them. The CDR3 sequence is CATRSPGKYNEQFF. For the CDR3, the DNA is TGTGCCACCAGGTCCCCGGGAAAGTACAATGAGCAGTTCTTC.

CDR3 in DNA: TGTGCCATCAGTGAGTTACAGGGGGCATACGAGCAGTACTTC. It is translated as CAISELQGAYEQYF. This chain connects TRBV10-3 to TRBJ2-7; 9 nucleotides match TRBD1. Germline CDR1 ENHRY, CDR2 SYGVKD. CDR3 size: 14 residues. The J segment lost 4 bases and the V segment lost 1 base, leaving 2 bases of the junction unmatched.

The chain employs TRBV7-2 and TRBJ2-7, with D unclear. In germline, CDR1 is SGHTA, CDR2 FQGNSA. Trimming removed 5 bases at V and 0 bases at J, with 20 bases between. The CDR3 has 17 amino acids. The CDR3: CASSTPTGRHRSYEQYF. For the CDR3, the DNA is TGTGCCAGCAGCACTCCTACCGGACGTCACCGCTCCTACGAGCAGTACTTC.

The genes are TRBV11-1 and TRBJ2-1; 11 bases agree with TRBD2. The ends lost 4 bases at V and 9 bases at J; junction bases unmatched: 23. CDR3 length: 20 amino acids. CDR1 and CDR2 (germline): SGHAT, FQDESV (reference sequence). The CDR3 DNA sequence: TGTGCCAGCAGCTCAGCCTCCAGACTAGCGGGGAGCGGTTTGTTGGGTGAGCAGTTCTTC. Its translation is CASSSASRLAGSGLLGEQFF.

This clonotype was seen many times. For the CDR3, the DNA is TGTGCCAGCAGTTTGGAGCGGGGAAATGAGCAGTTCTTC. Encoded protein: CASSLERGNEQFF. The chain joins TRBV12-3 or TRBV12-4 to TRBJ2-1; TRBD2 aligns across 7 bases. The CDR3 has 13 residues. The trim removed 3 bases at V and 7 bases at J, leaving 3 bases unmatched.

V usage is TRBV4-1 and J usage is TRBJ1-6; no definite D call. This CDR3 region has 15 residues. The germline CDR1 and CDR2 sequences are MGHRA and YSYEKL. V lost 5 bases and J lost 5, with 13 bases in between. CDR3: CASSVSGPDNSPLHF. In DNA, the CDR3 is TGCGCCAGCAGCGTTTCCGGGCCTGATAATTCACCCCTCCACTTT.

The chain joins TRBV5-5 to TRBJ2-7, with a tentative D call TRBD2 (5 bases). Trimming took 0 bases from V and 4 from J, leaving 11 bases between them. Germline CDR1 and CDR2: SGHKS and YYEKEE (reference sequence). The CDR3 totals 14 residues. For the CDR3, the DNA is TGTGCCAGCAGCTTGGAGTGGTCGGGGTACGAGCAGTACTTC. It translates to CASSLEWSGYEQYF.